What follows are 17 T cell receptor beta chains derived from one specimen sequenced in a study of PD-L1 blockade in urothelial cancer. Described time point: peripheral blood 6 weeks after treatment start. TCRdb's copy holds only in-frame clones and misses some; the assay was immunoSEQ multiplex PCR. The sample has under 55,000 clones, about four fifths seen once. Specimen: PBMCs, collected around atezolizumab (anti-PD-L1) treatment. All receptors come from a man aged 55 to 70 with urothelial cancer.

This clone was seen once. The CDR3 DNA reads TGTGCCAGCAGCATAGCACTCACAGATACGCAGTATTTT. Protein sequence: CASSIALTDTQYF. The chain has TRBV5-6 and TRBJ2-3; D ambiguous. V lost 4 bases to trimming and J lost 2 bases, with 8 bases between them. The CDR3 extends over 13 amino acids. CDR1 SGHDT and CDR2 YYEEEE come from the germline V gene.

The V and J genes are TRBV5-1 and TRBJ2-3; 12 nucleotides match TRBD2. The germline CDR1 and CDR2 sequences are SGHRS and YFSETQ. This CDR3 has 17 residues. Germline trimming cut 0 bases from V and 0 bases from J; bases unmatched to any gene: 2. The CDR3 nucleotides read TGCGCCAGCAGCTTGGCTAGCGGGAGGGCTAGCACAGATACGCAGTATTTT. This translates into CASSLASGRASTDTQYF. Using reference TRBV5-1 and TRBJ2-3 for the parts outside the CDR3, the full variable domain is KAGVTQTPRYLIKTRGQQVTLSCSPISGHRSVSWYQQTPGQGLQFLFEYFSETQRNKGNFPGRFSGRQFSNSRSEMNVSTLELGDSALYLCASSLASGRASTDTQYFGPGTRLTVL.

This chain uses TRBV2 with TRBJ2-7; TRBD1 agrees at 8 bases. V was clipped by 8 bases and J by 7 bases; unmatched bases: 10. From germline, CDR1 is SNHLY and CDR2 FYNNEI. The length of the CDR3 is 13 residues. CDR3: CASGGTGLGEQYF. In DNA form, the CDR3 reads TGTGCCAGCGGGGGGACAGGCCTGGGAGAGCAGTACTTC.

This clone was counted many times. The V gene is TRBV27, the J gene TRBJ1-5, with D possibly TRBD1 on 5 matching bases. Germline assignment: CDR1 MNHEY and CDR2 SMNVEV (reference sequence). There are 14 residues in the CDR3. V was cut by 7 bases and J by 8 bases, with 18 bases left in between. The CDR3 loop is CASKSGTFKEPQHF. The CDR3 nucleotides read TGTGCCAGCAAATCCGGGACTTTTAAAGAGCCCCAGCATTTT.

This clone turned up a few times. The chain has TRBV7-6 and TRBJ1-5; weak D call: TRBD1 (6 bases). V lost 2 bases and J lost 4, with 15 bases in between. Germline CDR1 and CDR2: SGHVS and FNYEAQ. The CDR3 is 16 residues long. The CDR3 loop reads CASSLRGGLGNQPQHF. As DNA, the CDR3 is TGTGCCAGCAGCTTAAGGGGGGGGCTGGGGAATCAGCCCCAGCATTTT.

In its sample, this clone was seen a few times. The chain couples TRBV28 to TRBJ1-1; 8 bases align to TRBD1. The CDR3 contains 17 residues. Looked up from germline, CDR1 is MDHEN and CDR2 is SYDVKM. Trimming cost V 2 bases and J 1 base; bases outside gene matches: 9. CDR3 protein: CASSLMGQGAKNTEAFF. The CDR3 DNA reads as TGTGCCAGCAGTTTAATGGGGCAGGGGGCGAAGAACACTGAAGCTTTCTTT. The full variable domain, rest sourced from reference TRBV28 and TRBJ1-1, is DVKVTQSSRYLVKRTGEKVFLECVQDMDHENMFWYRQDPGLGLRLIYFSYDVKMKEKGDIPEGYSVSREKKERFSLILESASTNQTSMYLCASSLMGQGAKNTEAFFGQGTRLTVV.

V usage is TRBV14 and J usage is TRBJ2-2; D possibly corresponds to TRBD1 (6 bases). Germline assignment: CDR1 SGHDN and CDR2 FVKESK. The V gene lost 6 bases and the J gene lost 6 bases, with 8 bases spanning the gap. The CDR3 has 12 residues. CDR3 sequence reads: CASRQGPGELFF. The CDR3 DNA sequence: TGTGCCAGCAGGCAGGGGCCCGGGGAGCTGTTTTTT.

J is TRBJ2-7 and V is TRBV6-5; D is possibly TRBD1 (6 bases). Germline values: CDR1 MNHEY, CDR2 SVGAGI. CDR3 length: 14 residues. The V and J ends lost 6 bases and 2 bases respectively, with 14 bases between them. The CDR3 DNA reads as TGTGCCAGCAGGACTACACAGGGCACCTACGAGCAGTACTTC. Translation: CASRTTQGTYEQYF.

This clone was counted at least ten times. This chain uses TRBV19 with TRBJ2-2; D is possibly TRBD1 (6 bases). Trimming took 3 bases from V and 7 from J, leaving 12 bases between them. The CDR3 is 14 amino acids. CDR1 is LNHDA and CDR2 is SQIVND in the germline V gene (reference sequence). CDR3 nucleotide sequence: TGTGCCAGTAGTATCACAGGGCCCAACGGGGAGCTGTTTTTT. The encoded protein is CASSITGPNGELFF.

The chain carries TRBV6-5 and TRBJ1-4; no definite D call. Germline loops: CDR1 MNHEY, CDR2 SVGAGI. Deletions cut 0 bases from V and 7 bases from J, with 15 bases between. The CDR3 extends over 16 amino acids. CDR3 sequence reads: CASSYSSGREGEKLFF. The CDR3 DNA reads TGTGCCAGCAGTTACTCATCCGGGAGGGAAGGTGAAAAACTGTTTTTT.

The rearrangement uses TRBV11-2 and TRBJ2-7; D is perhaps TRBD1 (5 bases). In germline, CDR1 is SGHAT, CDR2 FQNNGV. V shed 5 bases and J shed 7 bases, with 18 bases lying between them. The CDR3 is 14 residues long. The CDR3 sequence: CASSTGPTRREQYF. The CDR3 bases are TGTGCCAGCAGCACAGGACCAACGAGGAGAGAGCAGTACTTC.

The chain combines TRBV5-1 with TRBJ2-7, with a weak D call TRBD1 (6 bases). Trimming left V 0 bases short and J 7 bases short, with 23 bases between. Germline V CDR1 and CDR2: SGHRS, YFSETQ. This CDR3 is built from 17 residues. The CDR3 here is CASSLAGTRSPMGEQYF. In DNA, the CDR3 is TGCGCCAGCAGCTTGGCTGGGACAAGATCTCCTATGGGGGAGCAGTACTTC.

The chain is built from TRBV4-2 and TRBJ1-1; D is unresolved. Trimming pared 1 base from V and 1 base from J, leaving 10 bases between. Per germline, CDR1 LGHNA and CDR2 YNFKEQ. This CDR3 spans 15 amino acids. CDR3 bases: TGTGCCAGCAGCCAAGTAACAGTAGGGAACACTGAAGCTTTCTTT. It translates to CASSQVTVGNTEAFF.

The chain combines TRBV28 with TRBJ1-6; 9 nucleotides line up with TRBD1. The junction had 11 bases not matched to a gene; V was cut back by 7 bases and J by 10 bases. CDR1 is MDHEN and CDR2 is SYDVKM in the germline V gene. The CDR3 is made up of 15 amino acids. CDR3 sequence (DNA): TGTGCCAGCATAACAGGGGGCGCGGGTTCGTCACCCCTCCACTTT. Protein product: CASITGGAGSSPLHF. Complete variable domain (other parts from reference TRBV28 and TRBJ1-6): DVKVTQSSRYLVKRTGEKVFLECVQDMDHENMFWYRQDPGLGLRLIYFSYDVKMKEKGDIPEGYSVSREKKERFSLILESASTNQTSMYLCASITGGAGSSPLHFGNGTRLTVT.

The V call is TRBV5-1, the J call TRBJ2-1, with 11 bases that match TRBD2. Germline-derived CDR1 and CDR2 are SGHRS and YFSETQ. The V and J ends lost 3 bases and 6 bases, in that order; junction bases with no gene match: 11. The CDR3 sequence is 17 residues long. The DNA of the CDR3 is TGCGCCAGCAGCTACCTCCCTCATAGCGGGGGGGTCAATGAGCAGTTCTTC. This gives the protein CASSYLPHSGGVNEQFF.

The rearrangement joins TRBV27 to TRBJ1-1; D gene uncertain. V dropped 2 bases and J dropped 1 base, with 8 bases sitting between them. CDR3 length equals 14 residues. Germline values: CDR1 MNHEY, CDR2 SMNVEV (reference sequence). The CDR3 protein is CASSLGQANTEAFF. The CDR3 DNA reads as TGTGCCAGCAGTTTAGGCCAGGCGAACACTGAAGCTTTCTTT.

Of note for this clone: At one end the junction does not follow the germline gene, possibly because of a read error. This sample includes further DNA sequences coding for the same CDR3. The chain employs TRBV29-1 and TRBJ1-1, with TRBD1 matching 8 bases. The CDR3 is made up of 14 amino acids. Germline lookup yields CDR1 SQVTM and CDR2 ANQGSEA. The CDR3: CSGEGSGGGTEAFF. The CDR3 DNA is TGCAGCGGTGAAGGGTCAGGGGGCGGCACTGAAGCTTTCTTT.